The clone carrying this TCR beta chain showed up just a few times. What it recognizes is unknown. This sample is drawn from a study of T cells after yellow fever vaccination. Study summary: Preparation of fractions with low cell numbers was performed using SMART-Seq v4 Ultra Low Input. General study findings and limits: Relatively few clonotypes were ones that appeared in both CD4 and CD8 compartments. When the response was secondary, it was weaker but reached its peak faster, day 5 versus 15.

UMIs were added to TCR cDNA along with a universal primer site when it was made by 5'RACE template switching. TCRdb independently ran MiXCR on the 5' RACE reads; one entry per CDR3 protein. The sample lists 200,000 to 300,000 distinct CDR3 sequences, roughly 13% seen once, with 0.5% to 0.6% in the top ten. Trimming took 3 bases from V and 6 from J, leaving 23 bases between them. Germline CDR1 is LNHDA and CDR2 is SQIVND (reference sequence). The CDR3 covers 17 residues. The V gene is TRBV19, the J gene TRBJ1-2; possible D gene TRBD1, 5 bases. The specimen was CD4+ T cells sorted from PBMCs, collected 45 days after the yellow fever booster vaccination. The TCR sequence derives from a young man who received the YFV17D yellow fever vaccine. CDR3 sequence: CASSIALDARGVDGYTF. CDR3 DNA: TGTGCCAGTAGTATTGCATTGGACGCCCGAGGGGTGGATGGCTACACCTTC.